These T cell receptor beta chains were read from a single sample in a study of T cell responses to AZD1222 COVID-19 vaccine. Here immunoSEQ multiplex PCR was the method, and the copy in TCRdb shows in-frame clones only, minus some. The table lists about 120,000 clones, approximately 88% of them singletons. Sequencing used peripheral blood, obtained on day 0 of AZD1222 vaccination. Source of these receptors: an adult in good health. CDR3s include the opening cysteine and the closing phenylalanine or tryptophan. The D gene is left open where the match is weak. Size is omitted from some rows. Given values are once, few, many or a class for expanded clones.

>TRBV30|once|TRBJ2-7|TRBD1
CAWSYDRVYNEQYF
TGTGCCTGGAGTTACGACAGGGTTTATAACGAGCAGTACTTC
>TRBV2|-|TRBJ1-2|-
CASSVQGRDGYTF
TGTGCCAGCAGTGTGCAGGGGCGCGATGGCTACACCTTC
>TRBV10-2|-|TRBJ2-7|-
CASSPGWGTYEQYF
TGCGCCAGCTCCCCCGGGTGGGGGACTTACGAGCAGTACTTC
>TRBV2|-|TRBJ2-7|TRBD1
CASSEIWTGSHEQYF
TGTGCCAGCAGTGAAATTTGGACAGGGAGCCACGAGCAGTACTTC
>TRBV6-5|-|TRBJ2-3|TRBD1
CASSYSGTGKDTQYF
TGTGCCAGCAGTTACTCGGGGACAGGGAAGGATACGCAGTATTTT
>TRBV5-6|once|TRBJ1-1|TRBD1
CASSPGGTEAFF
TGTGCCAGCAGCCCAGGGGGCACTGAAGCTTTCTTT
>TRBV28|-|TRBJ2-2|TRBD2
CASSPAGGADTGELFF
TGTGCCAGCAGTCCCGCGGGGGGCGCGGACACCGGGGAGCTGTTTTTT
>TRBV27|once|TRBJ1-2|TRBD1
CASSLSGQGYGYTF
TGTGCCAGCAGTTTATCGGGACAGGGGTATGGCTACACCTTC
>TRBV10-3|few|TRBJ1-2|-
CAISPISGSLGYTF
TGTGCCATCAGTCCGATTTCAGGATCCCTGGGCTACACCTTC
>TRBV6-5|-|TRBJ2-1|-
CASSDGRYNEQFF
TGTGCCAGCAGCGACGGGAGATACAATGAGCAGTTCTTC
>TRBV28|few|TRBJ1-5|-
CASSLRGAQGSYSNQPQHF
TGTGCCAGCAGTTTGAGGGGGGCCCAAGGTTCATATAGCAATCAGCCCCAGCATTTT
>TRBV2|-|TRBJ1-2|-
CASPPKEGRDGYTF
TGTGCCAGCCCGCCAAAAGAGGGACGGGATGGCTACACCTTC
>TRBV25-1|-|TRBJ1-5|-
CASSEGVYSNQPQHF
TGTGCCAGCAGTGAAGGGGTTTATAGCAATCAGCCCCAGCATTTT
>TRBV20-1|-|TRBJ2-7|TRBD1
CSASPGQDSYEQYF
TGCAGTGCTAGTCCTGGACAGGACTCCTACGAGCAGTACTTC
>TRBV10-3|once|TRBJ1-2|TRBD1
CAISESIGTGGIYGYTF
TGTGCCATCAGTGAGTCGATCGGGACAGGGGGTATCTATGGCTACACCTTC
>TRBV5-1|-|TRBJ2-6|-
CASSFTGSGANVLTF
TGCGCCAGCAGCTTTACAGGGTCTGGGGCCAACGTCCTGACTTTC
>TRBV30|-|TRBJ2-5|-
CAWSTGIGETQYF
TGTGCCTGGAGTACAGGGATAGGGGAGACCCAGTACTTC
>TRBV18|-|TRBJ1-2|-
CASSSRTDSNYGYTF
TGTGCCAGCTCATCCAGGACAGACAGTAACTATGGCTACACCTTC
>TRBV6-1|-|TRBJ2-7|TRBD2
CASSDIPGLASSPSSYEQYF
TGTGCCAGCAGTGACATTCCGGGACTAGCGTCATCCCCGAGCTCCTACGAGCAGTACTTC
>TRBV6-5|-|TRBJ1-2|-
CASSRTRTTYGYTF
TGTGCCAGCAGTCGGACGCGAACGACCTATGGCTACACCTTC